The next 28 T cell receptor beta chains were all read from a single sample in a study of cytomegalovirus exposure and HLA in healthy donors. The study ran its PCR with 60 Vbeta and 13 Jbeta primers. Data came from immunoSEQ multiplex PCR; TCRdb stores just in-frame clones and leaves some out. The sample has about 200,000 clones; around four fifths are singletons. Sequenced: PBMCs. The receptor set was obtained from a woman aged 40 to 49 in good health and CMV-seronegative.

This clone has only a few counts. This rearrangement joins TRBV30 to TRBJ2-5; 7 bases agree with TRBD2. The germline CDR1 and CDR2 sequences are GTSNPN and SVGIG (reference sequence). The V gene end was trimmed by 1 base and the J gene end by 4 bases; junction bases not matched to a gene: 15. The CDR3 sequence is 17 residues long. The CDR3 reads CAWSDPDWGGSRETQYF. The CDR3 DNA follows: TGTGCCTGGAGTGACCCCGATTGGGGCGGGAGTAGAGAGACCCAGTACTTC.

V gene TRBV4-2 combines with J gene TRBJ1-5; 10 bases map to TRBD1. CDR3 length: 17 amino acids. CDR1 LGHNA and CDR2 YNFKEQ come from the germline V gene. J was trimmed by 2 bases and V by 1 base; bases with no gene match: 5. The CDR3 DNA sequence: TGTGCCAGCAGCCAAGGACAGGGGGCAATAGGCAATCAGCCCCAGCATTTT. Translating gives CASSQGQGAIGNQPQHF.

The sample holds a few counts of this clone. The V and J genes are TRBV28 and TRBJ1-5; 10 nucleotides align to TRBD1. The CDR3 is 16 amino acids. The V and J ends lost 10 bases and 6 bases, in that order; junction bases with no gene match: 15. Looked up from germline, CDR1 is MDHEN and CDR2 is SYDVKM. The CDR3 reads CATNQGQGVLGQPQHF. The CDR3 nucleotides are TGTGCCACCAATCAAGGACAGGGGGTGTTGGGTCAGCCCCAGCATTTT.

This chain joins TRBV19 and TRBJ2-1; D unresolved. V lost 5 bases and J lost 0, with 14 bases in between. This CDR3 is built from 16 residues. Germline CDR1 reads LNHDA; CDR2 reads SQIVND (reference sequence). The CDR3 spells CASSPLAVSSYNEQFF. CDR3 sequence (DNA): TGTGCCAGTAGTCCCCTCGCGGTCAGCTCCTACAATGAGCAGTTCTTC.

V gene TRBV4-1 combines with J gene TRBJ1-1; TRBD1 matches at 9 bases. CDR3 length: 15 residues. Germline trimming cut 1 base from V and 7 bases from J; bases unmatched to any gene: 7. Per germline, CDR1 MGHRA and CDR2 YSYEKL. The CDR3 coding sequence is TGCGCCAGCAGCCAAGTAAGGACAGGGGTAGGTGAAGCTTTCTTT. It is translated as CASSQVRTGVGEAFF.

This chain connects TRBV19 to TRBJ2-1, with TRBD1 as a possible D gene (6 bases). Germline V gives CDR1 LNHDA, CDR2 SQIVND (reference sequence). CDR3 size: 14 residues. The V end lost 5 bases, the J end lost 4 bases, and 12 bases lay between the germline ends. Here the CDR3 DNA reads TGTGCCAGTAGTCGACGAGGGGGATACAATGAGCAGTTCTTC. It translates to CASSRRGGYNEQFF.

The chain recombines TRBV2 with TRBJ2-5; 9 bases line up with TRBD2. V dropped 5 bases and J dropped 7; count of bases not matched to a gene: 14. Germline V gives CDR1 SNHLY, CDR2 FYNNEI. The CDR3 extends over 16 amino acids. CDR3 sequence (DNA): TGTGCCAGCAGTTCACAAGGACTAGCGTCCCGTGGGACCCAGTACTTC. Protein: CASSSQGLASRGTQYF.

The chain uses TRBV4-2 and TRBJ2-6; 10 nucleotides line up with TRBD1. The CDR3 contains 14 residues. Looked up from germline, CDR1 is LGHNA and CDR2 is YNFKEQ. Unmatched junction bases numbered 7, after V lost 4 bases and J lost 13 bases. The chain's CDR3 is CASSRGQGVVVLTF. The CDR3 bases are TGTGCCAGCAGCCGTGGACAGGGGGTGGTTGTCCTGACTTTC.

The chain has TRBV2 and TRBJ1-6, with TRBD1 matching 7 bases. The CDR3 has 14 residues. Germline V lookup: CDR1 SNHLY, CDR2 FYNNEI. With 6 bases clipped from V and 5 bases from J, the junction kept 4 bases outside the gene matches. The CDR3 region has the DNA TGTGCCAGCAGATCCGGGACAGATAATTCACCCCTCCACTTT. Translated, it gives CASRSGTDNSPLHF.

This sequence joins TRBV28 and TRBJ2-7; 9 bases are a match to TRBD2. CDR3 length equals 18 residues. Germline CDR1 is MDHEN and CDR2 is SYDVKM. Trimming took 5 bases from V and 2 from J; bases not matched to a gene: 16. CDR3 amino acids: CASSPPDRVAGAPYEQYF. In nucleotides, the CDR3 is TGTGCCAGCAGTCCCCCCGATAGGGTAGCGGGAGCCCCCTACGAGCAGTACTTC.

The DNA of the CDR3 is TGTGCCAGCAGTTTTAGCGGGGTTGCGAACACCGGGGAGCTGTTTTTT. Amino acids: CASSFSGVANTGELFF. This chain uses TRBV28 with TRBJ2-2; 8 nucleotides match TRBD2. CDR3 size: 16 residues. Trimming took 3 bases from V and 0 from J; bases not matched to a gene: 3. Germline lookup yields CDR1 MDHEN and CDR2 SYDVKM.

This rearrangement joins TRBV5-4 to TRBJ2-5; D possibly corresponds to TRBD1 (6 bases). V dropped 5 bases and J dropped 1 base, with 18 bases sitting between them. Germline-derived CDR1 and CDR2 are SGHNT and YYREEE (reference sequence). The CDR3 totals 16 residues. In DNA, the CDR3 is TGTGCCAGCAGGAGGGGTTTACAGGGACCCCAAGAGACCCAGTACTTC. Protein: CASRRGLQGPQETQYF.

The chain recombines TRBV9 with TRBJ2-3; 8 bases map to TRBD2. There are 13 residues in the CDR3. Trimming removed 3 bases from V and 10 bases from J; junction bases left unmatched: 7. CDR1 is SGDLS, CDR2 YYNGEE, per germline. CDR3 nucleotide sequence: TGTGCCAGCAGCGCCGGGACTAGTGGGTCGCAGTATTTT. Its translation: CASSAGTSGSQYF.

This clone is a singleton in its sample. This chain joins TRBV10-1 and TRBJ1-3; no clear D gene. V dropped 0 bases and J dropped 4 bases, with 10 bases sitting between them. This CDR3 is 15 amino acids long. The germline V gene has CDR1 WNHNN and CDR2 SYGVQD (reference sequence). CDR3: CASSESLSTGNTIYF. The CDR3 DNA follows: TGCGCCAGCAGTGAGTCGCTTAGCACCGGAAACACCATATATTTT.

The chain recombines TRBV7-6 with TRBJ1-1, with 10 bases identical to TRBD1. This CDR3 has 13 residues. Germline CDR1 SGHVS, CDR2 FNYEAQ. Unmatched junction bases numbered 5, after V lost 8 bases and J lost 5 bases. The CDR3 region is CASGRTGGTEAFF. CDR3 DNA sequence: TGTGCCAGCGGCCGGACAGGGGGGACTGAAGCTTTCTTT.

The genes are TRBV10-2 and TRBJ2-7; the match to TRBD2 covers 12 bases. The V segment lost 5 bases and the J segment 6 bases; nucleotides outside the gene matches: 5. Germline CDR1 WSHSY, CDR2 SAAADI. This CDR3 has 14 amino acids. The CDR3 DNA sequence: TGCGCCAGCAGTCCCCTAGCGGGAGGGCCCGAGCAGTACTTC. This sequence encodes CASSPLAGGPEQYF.

This chain uses TRBV27 with TRBJ2-5; 9 bases line up with TRBD2. The CDR3 contains 14 residues. The germline V gene has CDR1 MNHEY and CDR2 SMNVEV (reference sequence). V lost 3 bases to trimming and J lost 7 bases; unmatched junction nucleotides: 6. CDR3 DNA sequence: TGTGCCAGCAGTTTCGGCGGGAGGGAACGGACCCAGTACTTC. Its translation: CASSFGGRERTQYF.

J is TRBJ1-2 and V is TRBV4-1; 12 bases agree with TRBD1. V lost 2 bases, J lost 8 bases, and 12 bases stayed unmatched. In germline, CDR1 is MGHRA, CDR2 YSYEKL. There are 17 residues in the CDR3. The CDR3 sequence: CASSQKVLGQGAEGYTF. The CDR3 DNA reads as TGCGCCAGCAGCCAAAAAGTTTTGGGACAGGGGGCGGAAGGCTACACCTTC.

The chain employs TRBV25-1 and TRBJ2-3; tentative D call: TRBD2 (6 bases). CDR3 length: 12 amino acids. The germline gives CDR1 MGHDK, CDR2 SYGVNS. Trimming took off 6 bases at V and 10 bases at J, with 14 bases between the two ends. CDR3 region: CASRDFGGAQYF. For the CDR3, the DNA is TGTGCCAGCAGGGATTTCGGGGGTGCGCAGTATTTT.

The V gene is TRBV6-1, the J gene TRBJ2-1; 8 positions agree with TRBD1. The germline V gene has CDR1 MNHNS and CDR2 SASEGT. The V and J ends lost 7 bases and 6 bases, in that order; junction bases with no gene match: 8. The CDR3 spans 14 residues. The CDR3: CASNRQGAGNEQFF. CDR3 nucleotides: TGTGCCAGCAACCGGCAGGGGGCAGGCAATGAGCAGTTCTTC.

This chain links TRBV7-2 with TRBJ2-5, with D perhaps matching TRBD2 (6 bases). TRBJ2-7 matches the DNA end more closely, so the J call is doubtful. The CDR3 covers 15 residues. Germline V CDR1 and CDR2: SGHTA, FQGNSA. DNA of the CDR3: TGTGCCAGCAGCTTAGGTCCAGCGGGCAACTACGAGCAGTACTTC. It codes for CASSLGPAGNYEQYF.

The chain joins TRBV29-1 to TRBJ1-1, with D possibly matching TRBD1 (6 bases). From germline, CDR1 is SQVTM and CDR2 ANQGSEA. The CDR3 spans 15 residues. V was clipped by 5 bases and J by 5 bases, with 21 bases between them. The CDR3 nucleotides read TGCAGCGTTTCCAAAGGGGGGGGAATGCGAACTGAAGCTTTCTTT. This codes for CSVSKGGGMRTEAFF.

This CDR3 is CASSDLDSHQPQHF. The CDR3 DNA reads as TGTGCCAGCAGTGATTTGGACAGTCATCAGCCCCAGCATTTT. V gene TRBV6-1 combines with J gene TRBJ1-5; tentatively, D is TRBD1 (6 bases). Trimming removed 3 bases from V and 5 bases from J, with 11 bases in between. The germline V gene has CDR1 MNHNS and CDR2 SASEGT. CDR3 size: 14 residues.

As DNA, the CDR3 is TGTGCCAGCAGCGCTCGAAGGGGGACAGGGGGCATTGGAGAGACCCAGTACTTC. It translates to CASSARRGTGGIGETQYF. V and J are TRBV9 and TRBJ2-5; 12 bases fit TRBD1. V shed 3 bases and J 4 bases; nucleotides not matched to a gene: 13. The germline V gene encodes CDR1 SGDLS and CDR2 YYNGEE. The CDR3 totals 18 residues.

The rearrangement links TRBV5-6 to TRBJ1-2; D gene uncertain. Trimming removed 1 base from V and 8 bases from J, with 15 bases in between. The germline gives CDR1 SGHDT, CDR2 YYEEEE. The CDR3 extends over 14 amino acids. In nucleotides, the CDR3 is TGTGCCAGCAGCTTGCCAGGCCGCAGTAAGGGCTACACCTTC. Amino acids: CASSLPGRSKGYTF.

A few counts support this clone. The chain carries TRBV29-1 and TRBJ2-7; D gene unclear. This CDR3 has 12 amino acids. Germline V gene lookup returns CDR1 SQVTM and CDR2 ANQGSEA. V gave up 4 bases and J gave up 3 bases, with 10 bases separating them. The DNA of the CDR3 is TGCAGCGTTGTTTTGCAGAACTACGAGCAGTACTTC. It translates to CSVVLQNYEQYF.

This clone was seen a few times. The chain carries TRBV18 and TRBJ2-1, with TRBD2 matching 9 bases. V lost 5 bases to trimming and J lost 3 bases; unmatched junction nucleotides: 5. The germline gives CDR1 KGHSH, CDR2 LQKENI. The CDR3 sequence is 15 residues long. CDR3 residues: CASSMTSGLYNEQFF. The CDR3 coding sequence is TGTGCCAGCTCAATGACTAGCGGTCTCTACAATGAGCAGTTCTTC.

CDR3 in amino acids: CASSFVTGNEQYF. CDR3 DNA: TGTGCCAGCAGTTTTGTGACGGGGAACGAGCAGTACTTC. The V and J genes are TRBV27 and TRBJ2-7, with D perhaps matching TRBD2 (5 bases). From germline, CDR1 is MNHEY and CDR2 SMNVEV (reference sequence). V lost 3 bases to trimming and J lost 5 bases, with 11 bases between them. CDR3 size: 13 residues.